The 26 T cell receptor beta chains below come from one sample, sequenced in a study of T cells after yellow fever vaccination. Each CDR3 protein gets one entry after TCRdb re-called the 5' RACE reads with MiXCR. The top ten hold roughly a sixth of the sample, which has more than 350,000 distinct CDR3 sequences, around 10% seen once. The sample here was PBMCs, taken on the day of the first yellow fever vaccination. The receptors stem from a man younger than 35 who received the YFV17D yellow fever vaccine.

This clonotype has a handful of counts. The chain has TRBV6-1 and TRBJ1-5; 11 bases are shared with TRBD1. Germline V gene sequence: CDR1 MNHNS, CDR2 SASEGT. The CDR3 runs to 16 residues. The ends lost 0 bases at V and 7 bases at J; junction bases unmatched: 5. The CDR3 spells CASSEAEGTGGQPQHF. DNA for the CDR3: TGTGCCAGCAGTGAAGCGGAGGGGACAGGGGGACAGCCCCAGCATTTT.

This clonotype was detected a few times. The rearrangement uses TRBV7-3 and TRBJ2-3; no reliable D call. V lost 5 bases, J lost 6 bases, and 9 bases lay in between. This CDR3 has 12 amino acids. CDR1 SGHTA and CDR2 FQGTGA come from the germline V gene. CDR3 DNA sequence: TGTGCCAGCAGCACCGGTGGGGATACGCAGTATTTT. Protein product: CASSTGGDTQYF.

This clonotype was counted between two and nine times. CDR3 in DNA: TGTGCCAGCAGGCTGACTCGGGACAGAAAGAACACTGAAGCTTTCTTT. Residues: CASRLTRDRKNTEAFF. J is TRBJ1-1 and V is TRBV6-1; TRBD1 matches 7 bases. CDR1 MNHNS and CDR2 SASEGT come from the germline V gene. V lost 6 bases to trimming and J lost 1 base; unmatched junction nucleotides: 11. This CDR3 comprises 16 residues.

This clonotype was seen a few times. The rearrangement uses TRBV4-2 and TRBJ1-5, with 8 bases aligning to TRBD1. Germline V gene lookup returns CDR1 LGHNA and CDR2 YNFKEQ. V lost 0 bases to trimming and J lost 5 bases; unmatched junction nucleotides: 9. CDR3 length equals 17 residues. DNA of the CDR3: TGTGCCAGCAGCCAAGAATCAGGGGGCCCTCGGTATCAGCCCCAGCATTTT. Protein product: CASSQESGGPRYQPQHF.

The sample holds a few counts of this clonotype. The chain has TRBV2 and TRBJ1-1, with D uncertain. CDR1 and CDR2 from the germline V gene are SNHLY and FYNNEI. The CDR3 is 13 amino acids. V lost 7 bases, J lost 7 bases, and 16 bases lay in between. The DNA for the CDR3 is TGTGCCAGCAACGGACGGGAGAATAATGAAGCTTTCTTT. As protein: CASNGRENNEAFF.

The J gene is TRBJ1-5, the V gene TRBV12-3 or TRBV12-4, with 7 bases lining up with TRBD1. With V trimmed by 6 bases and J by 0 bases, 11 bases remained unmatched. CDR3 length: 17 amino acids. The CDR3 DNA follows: TGTGCCAGCAGCTCGGGACAGAGAAAATTTAGCAATCAGCCCCAGCATTTT. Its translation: CASSSGQRKFSNQPQHF.

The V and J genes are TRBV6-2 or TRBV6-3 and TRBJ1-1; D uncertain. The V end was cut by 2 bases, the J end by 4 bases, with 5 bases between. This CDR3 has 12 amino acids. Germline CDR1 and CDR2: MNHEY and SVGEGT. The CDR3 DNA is TGTGCCAGCAGTTACCGTATCACTGAAGCTTTCTTT. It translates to CASSYRITEAFF.

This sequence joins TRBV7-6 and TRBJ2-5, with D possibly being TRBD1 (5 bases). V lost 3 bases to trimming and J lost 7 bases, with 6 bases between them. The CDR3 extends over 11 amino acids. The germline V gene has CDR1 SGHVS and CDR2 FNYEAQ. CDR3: CASSFQGTQYF. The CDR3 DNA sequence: TGTGCCAGCAGCTTTCAGGGGACCCAGTACTTC.

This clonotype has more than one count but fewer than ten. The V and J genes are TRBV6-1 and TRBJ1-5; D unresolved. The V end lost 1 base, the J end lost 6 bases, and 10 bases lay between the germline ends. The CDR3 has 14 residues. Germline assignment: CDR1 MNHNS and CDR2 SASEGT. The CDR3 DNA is TGTGCCAGCAGTGAAGGGAGTTTAATTCAGCCCCAGCATTTT. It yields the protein CASSEGSLIQPQHF.

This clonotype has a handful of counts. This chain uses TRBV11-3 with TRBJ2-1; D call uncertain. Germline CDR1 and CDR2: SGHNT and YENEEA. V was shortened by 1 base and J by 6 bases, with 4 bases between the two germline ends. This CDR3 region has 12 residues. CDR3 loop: CASSLGVNEQFF. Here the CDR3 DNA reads TGTGCCAGCAGCTTAGGGGTCAATGAGCAGTTCTTC.

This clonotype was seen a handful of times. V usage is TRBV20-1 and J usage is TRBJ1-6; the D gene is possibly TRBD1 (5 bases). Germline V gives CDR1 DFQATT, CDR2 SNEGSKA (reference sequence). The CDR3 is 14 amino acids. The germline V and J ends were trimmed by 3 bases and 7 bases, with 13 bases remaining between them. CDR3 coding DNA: TGCAGTGCTAGGCTCAGGGAATACAATTCACCCCTCCACTTT. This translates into CSARLREYNSPLHF.

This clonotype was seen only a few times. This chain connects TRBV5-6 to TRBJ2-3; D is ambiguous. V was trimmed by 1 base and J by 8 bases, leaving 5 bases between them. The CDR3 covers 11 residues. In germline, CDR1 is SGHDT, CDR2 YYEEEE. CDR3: CASSLFSTQYF. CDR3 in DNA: TGTGCCAGCAGCTTGTTTAGTACGCAGTATTTT.

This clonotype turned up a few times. The CDR3 region has the DNA TGTGCCAGCACCCTATCCCGGGACTCCACCGGGGAGCTGTTTTTT. Its translation is CASTLSRDSTGELFF. This rearrangement joins TRBV2 to TRBJ2-2; tentative D call: TRBD2 (6 bases). CDR1 is SNHLY and CDR2 is FYNNEI in the germline V gene. V dropped 7 bases and J dropped 4 bases, with 16 bases sitting between them. There are 15 residues in the CDR3.

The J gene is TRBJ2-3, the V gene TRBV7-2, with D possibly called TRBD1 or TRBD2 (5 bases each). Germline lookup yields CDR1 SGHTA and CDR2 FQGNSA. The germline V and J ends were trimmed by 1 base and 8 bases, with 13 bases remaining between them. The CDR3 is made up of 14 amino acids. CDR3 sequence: CASSLEPRGATQYF. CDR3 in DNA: TGTGCCAGCAGCTTAGAGCCGAGGGGAGCTACGCAGTATTTT.

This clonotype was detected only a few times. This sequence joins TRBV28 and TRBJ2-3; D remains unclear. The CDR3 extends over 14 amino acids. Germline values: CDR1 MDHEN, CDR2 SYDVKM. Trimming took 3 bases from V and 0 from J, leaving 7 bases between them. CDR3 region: CASSFGRSTDTQYF. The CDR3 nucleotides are TGTGCCAGCAGTTTCGGCAGGAGCACAGATACGCAGTATTTT.

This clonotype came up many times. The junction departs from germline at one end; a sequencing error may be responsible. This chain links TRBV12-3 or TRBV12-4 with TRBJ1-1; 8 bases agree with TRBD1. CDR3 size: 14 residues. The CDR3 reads CASSDRQGNPEAFF. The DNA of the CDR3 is TGTGCCAGCAGTGACCGACAGGGGAACCCTGAAGCTTTCTTT.

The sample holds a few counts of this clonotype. The CDR3 loop is CASSLVVTSGEQFF. DNA for the CDR3: TGTGCCAGCAGCTTAGTGGTGACTAGTGGTGAGCAGTTCTTC. The V gene is TRBV11-2, the J gene TRBJ2-1, with D maybe TRBD2 (6 bases). Germline-derived CDR1 and CDR2 are SGHAT and FQNNGV. The CDR3 totals 14 residues. V was clipped by 1 base and J by 9 bases, with 13 bases between them. The variable domain in full, with the rest retrieved from reference TRBV11-2 and TRBJ2-1, is EAGVAQSPRYKIIEKRQSVAFWCNPISGHATLYWYQQILGQGPKLLIQFQNNGVVDDSQLPKDRFSAERLKGVDSTLKIQPAKLEDSAVYLCASSLVVTSGEQFFGPGTRLTVL.

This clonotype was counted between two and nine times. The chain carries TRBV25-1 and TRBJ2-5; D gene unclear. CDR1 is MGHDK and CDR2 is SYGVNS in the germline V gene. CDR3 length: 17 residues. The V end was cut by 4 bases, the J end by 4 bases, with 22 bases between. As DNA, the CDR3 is TGTGCCAGCAGTGGCGGTTATGGACGGCCAATGCCAGAGACCCAGTACTTC. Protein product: CASSGGYGRPMPETQYF.

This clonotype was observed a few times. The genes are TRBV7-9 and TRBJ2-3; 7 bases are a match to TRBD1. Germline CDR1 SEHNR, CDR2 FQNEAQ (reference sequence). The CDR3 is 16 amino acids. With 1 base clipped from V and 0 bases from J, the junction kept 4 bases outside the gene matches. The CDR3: CASSLGPQGSTDTQYF. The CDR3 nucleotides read TGTGCCAGCAGCTTAGGACCACAGGGGAGCACAGATACGCAGTATTTT.

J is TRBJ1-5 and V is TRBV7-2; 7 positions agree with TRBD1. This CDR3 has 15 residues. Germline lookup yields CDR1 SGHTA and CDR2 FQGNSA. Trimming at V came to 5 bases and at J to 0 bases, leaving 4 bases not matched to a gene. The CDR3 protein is CASSAQGNSNQPQHF. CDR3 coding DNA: TGTGCCAGCAGCGCACAGGGGAATAGCAATCAGCCCCAGCATTTT.

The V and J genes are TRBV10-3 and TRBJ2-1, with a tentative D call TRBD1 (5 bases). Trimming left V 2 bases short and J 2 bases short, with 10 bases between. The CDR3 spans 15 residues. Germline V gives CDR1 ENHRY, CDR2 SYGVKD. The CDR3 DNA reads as TGTGCCATCAGTGAGCAAGGGGTGCCCTACAATGAGCAGTTCTTC. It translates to CAISEQGVPYNEQFF.

CDR3 loop: CASAVNTGELFF. The CDR3, as DNA: TGTGCCAGCGCCGTGAACACCGGGGAGCTGTTTTTT. The chain uses TRBV12-3 or TRBV12-4 and TRBJ2-2; D gene unclear. With 8 bases removed from V and 1 base from J, the gap between germline ends came to 5 bases. This CDR3 region has 12 residues.

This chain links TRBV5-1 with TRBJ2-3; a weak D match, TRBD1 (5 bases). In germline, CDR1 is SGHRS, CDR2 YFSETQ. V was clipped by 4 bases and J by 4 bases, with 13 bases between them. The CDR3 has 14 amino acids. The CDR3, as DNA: TGCGCCAGCAGCCAGGCACAGACAGCAGATACGCAGTATTTT. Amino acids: CASSQAQTADTQYF.

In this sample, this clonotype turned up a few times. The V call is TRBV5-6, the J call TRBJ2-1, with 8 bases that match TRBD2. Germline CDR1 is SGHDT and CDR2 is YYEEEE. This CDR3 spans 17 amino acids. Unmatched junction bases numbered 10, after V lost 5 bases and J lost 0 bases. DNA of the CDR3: TGTGCCAGCAGGGATAGCGGGGTTTACGGCTCCTACAATGAGCAGTTCTTC. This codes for CASRDSGVYGSYNEQFF.

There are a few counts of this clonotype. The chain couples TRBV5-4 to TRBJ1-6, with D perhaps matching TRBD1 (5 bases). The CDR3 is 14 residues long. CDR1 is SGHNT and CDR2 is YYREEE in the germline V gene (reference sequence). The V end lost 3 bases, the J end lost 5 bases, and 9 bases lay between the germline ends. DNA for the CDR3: TGTGCCAGCAGCTCGAGACAGAATAATTCACCCCTCCACTTT. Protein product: CASSSRQNNSPLHF. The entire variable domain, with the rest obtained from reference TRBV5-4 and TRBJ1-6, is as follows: ETGVTQSPTHLIKTRGQQVTLRCSSQSGHNTVSWYQQALGQGPQFIFQYYREEENGRGNFPPRFSGLQFPNYSSELNVNALELDDSALYLCASSSRQNNSPLHFGNGTRLTVT.

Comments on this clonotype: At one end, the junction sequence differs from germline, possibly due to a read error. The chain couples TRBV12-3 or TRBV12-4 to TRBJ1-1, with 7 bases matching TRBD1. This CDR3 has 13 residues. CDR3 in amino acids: CASSARGRGTAPF. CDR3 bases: TGTGCCAGCAGTGCTAGGGGCCGCGGGACAGCCCCATTT.